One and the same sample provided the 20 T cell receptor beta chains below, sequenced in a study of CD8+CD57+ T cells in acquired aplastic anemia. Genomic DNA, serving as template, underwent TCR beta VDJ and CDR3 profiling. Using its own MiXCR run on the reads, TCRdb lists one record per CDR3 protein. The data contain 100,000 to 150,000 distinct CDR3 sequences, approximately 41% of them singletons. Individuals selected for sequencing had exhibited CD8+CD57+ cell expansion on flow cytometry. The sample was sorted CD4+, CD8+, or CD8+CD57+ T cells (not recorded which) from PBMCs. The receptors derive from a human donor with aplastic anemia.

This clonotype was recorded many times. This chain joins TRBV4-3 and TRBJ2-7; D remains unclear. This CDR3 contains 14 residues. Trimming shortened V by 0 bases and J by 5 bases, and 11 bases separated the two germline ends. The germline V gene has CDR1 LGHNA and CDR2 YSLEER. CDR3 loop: CASSQELGRNEQYF. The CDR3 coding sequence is TGCGCCAGCAGCCAAGAGCTCGGTCGCAACGAGCAGTACTTC.

The CDR3 coding sequence is TGTGCCAGCAGCTTGGTCGGGACAGGGCGAAATAGGGGTAATGAAAAACTGTTTTTT. Its protein is CASSLVGTGRNRGNEKLFF. V gene TRBV5-4 combines with J gene TRBJ1-4; the match to TRBD1 covers 9 bases. V dropped 0 bases and J dropped 4; count of bases not matched to a gene: 13. Germline values: CDR1 SGHNT, CDR2 YYREEE (reference sequence). The CDR3 has 19 residues.

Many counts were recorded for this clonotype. DNA of the CDR3: TGCAGTGCTAGGTCTGGGGGGCCAAATTCACCCCTCCACTTT. It is translated as CSARSGGPNSPLHF. V and J are TRBV20-1 and TRBJ1-6; perhaps TRBD1 as D (6 bases). V was cut by 3 bases and J by 7 bases, with 13 bases left in between. The germline CDR1 and CDR2 sequences are DFQATT and SNEGSKA (reference sequence). This CDR3 spans 14 amino acids.

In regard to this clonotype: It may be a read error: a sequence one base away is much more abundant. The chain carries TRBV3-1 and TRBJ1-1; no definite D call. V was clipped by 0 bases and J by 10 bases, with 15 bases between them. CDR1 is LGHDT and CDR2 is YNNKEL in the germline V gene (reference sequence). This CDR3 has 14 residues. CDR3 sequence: CASSQEPTVYLAFF. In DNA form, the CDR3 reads TGTGCCAGCAGCCAAGAGCCAACAGTCTACCTAGCTTTCTTT.

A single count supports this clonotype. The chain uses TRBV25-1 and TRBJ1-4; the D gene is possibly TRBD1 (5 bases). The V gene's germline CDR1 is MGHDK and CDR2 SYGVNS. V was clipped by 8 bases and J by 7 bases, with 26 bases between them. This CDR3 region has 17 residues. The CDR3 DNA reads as TGTGCCAGCTCACCCCCATCTTCCGCAGGGAGTGTTGAAAAACTGTTTTTT. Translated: CASSPPSSAGSVEKLFF.

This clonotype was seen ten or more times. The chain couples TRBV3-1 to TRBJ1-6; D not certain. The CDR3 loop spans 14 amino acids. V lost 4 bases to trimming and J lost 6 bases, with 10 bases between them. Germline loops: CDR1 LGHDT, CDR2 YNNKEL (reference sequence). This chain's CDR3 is CASSPSGSNSPLHF. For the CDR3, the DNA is TGTGCCAGCAGCCCAAGTGGTAGTAATTCACCCCTCCACTTT.

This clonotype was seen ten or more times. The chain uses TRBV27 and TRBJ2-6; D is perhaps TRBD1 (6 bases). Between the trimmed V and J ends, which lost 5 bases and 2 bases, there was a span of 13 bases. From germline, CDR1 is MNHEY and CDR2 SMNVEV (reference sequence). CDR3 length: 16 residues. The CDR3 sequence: CASSLYRATGANVLTF. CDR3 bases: TGTGCCAGCAGTCTGTACAGGGCAACTGGGGCCAACGTCCTGACTTTC.

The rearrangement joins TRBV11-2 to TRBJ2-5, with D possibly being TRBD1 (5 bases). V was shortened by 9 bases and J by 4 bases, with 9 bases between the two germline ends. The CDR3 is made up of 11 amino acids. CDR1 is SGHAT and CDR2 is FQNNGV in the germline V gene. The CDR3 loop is CASSRAETQYF. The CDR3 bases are TGTGCCAGTAGCAGGGCAGAGACCCAGTACTTC.

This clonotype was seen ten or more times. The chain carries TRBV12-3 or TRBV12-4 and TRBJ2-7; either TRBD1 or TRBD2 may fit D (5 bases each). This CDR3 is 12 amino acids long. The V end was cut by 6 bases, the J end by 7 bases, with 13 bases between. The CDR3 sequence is CASSRGPREQYF. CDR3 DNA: TGTGCCAGCAGCCGGGGACCCCGAGAGCAGTACTTC.

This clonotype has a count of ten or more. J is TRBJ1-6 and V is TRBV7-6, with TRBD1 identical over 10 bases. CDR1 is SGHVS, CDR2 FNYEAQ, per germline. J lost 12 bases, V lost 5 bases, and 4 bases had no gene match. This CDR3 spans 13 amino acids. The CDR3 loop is CASSIDRGQPLHF. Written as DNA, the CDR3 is TGTGCCAGCAGCATCGACAGGGGGCAACCCCTCCACTTT.

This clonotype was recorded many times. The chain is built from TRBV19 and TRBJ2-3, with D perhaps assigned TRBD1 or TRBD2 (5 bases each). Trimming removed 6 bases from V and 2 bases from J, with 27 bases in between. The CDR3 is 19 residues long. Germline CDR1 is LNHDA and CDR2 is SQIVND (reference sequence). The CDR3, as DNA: TGTGCCAGTAGCCTTCAGCGGCCTCCCGGGACGGTGGTCACAGATACGCAGTATTTT. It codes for CASSLQRPPGTVVTDTQYF.

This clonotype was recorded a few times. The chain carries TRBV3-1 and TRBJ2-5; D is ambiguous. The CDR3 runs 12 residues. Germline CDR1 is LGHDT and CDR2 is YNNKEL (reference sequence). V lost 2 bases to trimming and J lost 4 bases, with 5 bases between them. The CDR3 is CASSQIIETQYF. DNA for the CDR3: TGTGCCAGCAGCCAAATAATAGAGACCCAGTACTTC.

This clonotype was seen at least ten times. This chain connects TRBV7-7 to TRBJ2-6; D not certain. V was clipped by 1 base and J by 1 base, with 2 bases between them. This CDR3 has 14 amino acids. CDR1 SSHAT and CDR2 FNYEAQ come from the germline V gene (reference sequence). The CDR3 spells CASSLGSGANVLTF. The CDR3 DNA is TGTGCCAGCAGCTTAGGATCTGGGGCCAACGTCCTGACTTTC.

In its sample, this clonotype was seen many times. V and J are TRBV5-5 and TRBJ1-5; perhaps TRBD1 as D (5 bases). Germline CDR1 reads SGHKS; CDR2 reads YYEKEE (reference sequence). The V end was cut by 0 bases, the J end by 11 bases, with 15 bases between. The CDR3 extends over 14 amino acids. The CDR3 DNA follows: TGTGCCAGCAGCTTGGGGGTGGAGGGGAAAGCCCAGCATTTT. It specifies CASSLGVEGKAQHF.

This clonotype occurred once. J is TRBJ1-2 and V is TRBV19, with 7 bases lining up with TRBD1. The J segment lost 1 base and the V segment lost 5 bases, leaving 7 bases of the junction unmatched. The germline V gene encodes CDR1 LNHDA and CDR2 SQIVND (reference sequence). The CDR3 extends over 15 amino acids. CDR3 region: CASSHDREINYGYTF. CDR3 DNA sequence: TGTGCCAGTAGTCATGACAGGGAGATTAACTATGGCTACACCTTC.

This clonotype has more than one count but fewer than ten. The CDR3 coding sequence is TGTGCCAGCAGCCCCGGCAGCACAGATACGCAGTATTTT. Translated: CASSPGSTDTQYF. The chain recombines TRBV7-9 with TRBJ2-3; no clear D. Germline V lookup: CDR1 SEHNR, CDR2 FQNEAQ (reference sequence). The CDR3 length is 13 residues. The ends were cut back, 5 bases at V and 0 bases at J, with 6 bases in the middle.

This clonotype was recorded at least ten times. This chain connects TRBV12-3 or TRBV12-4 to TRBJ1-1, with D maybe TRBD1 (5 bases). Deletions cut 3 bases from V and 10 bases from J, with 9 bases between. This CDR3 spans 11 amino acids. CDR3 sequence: CASSLSGVAFF. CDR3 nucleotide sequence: TGTGCCAGCAGTTTGTCGGGGGTAGCTTTCTTT.

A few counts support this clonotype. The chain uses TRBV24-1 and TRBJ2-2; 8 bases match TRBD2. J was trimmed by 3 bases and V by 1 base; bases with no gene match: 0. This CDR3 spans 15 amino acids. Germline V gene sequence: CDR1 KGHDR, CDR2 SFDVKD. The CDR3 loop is CATSDLAGDTGELFF. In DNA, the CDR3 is TGTGCCACCAGTGATTTAGCGGGAGACACCGGGGAGCTGTTTTTT.

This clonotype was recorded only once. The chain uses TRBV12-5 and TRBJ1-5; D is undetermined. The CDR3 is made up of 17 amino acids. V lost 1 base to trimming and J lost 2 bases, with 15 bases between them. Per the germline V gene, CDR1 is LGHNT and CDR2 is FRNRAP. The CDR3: CASGLEGGWTGNQPQHF. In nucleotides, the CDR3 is TGTGCTAGTGGTTTGGAAGGCGGGTGGACGGGCAATCAGCCCCAGCATTTT.

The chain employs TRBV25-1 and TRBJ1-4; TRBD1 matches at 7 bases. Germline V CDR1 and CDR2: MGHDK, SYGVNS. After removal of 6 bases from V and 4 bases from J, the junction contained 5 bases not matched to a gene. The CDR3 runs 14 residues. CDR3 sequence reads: CASRRTGINEKLFF. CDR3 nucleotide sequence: TGTGCCAGCAGAAGGACAGGCATTAATGAAAAACTGTTTTTT.